This T cell receptor beta chain was recorded in a study of cytomegalovirus exposure and HLA in healthy donors (dated by TCRdb to about 2017). Notes on the research overall: According to an earlier analysis of 550 to 750 of the donors, about 179 million T cells yielded roughly 110 million unique TCR beta sequences and about 300 Gb of sequence data. About 300 gigabases of sequencing data and 80 million or so unique TCR sequences were included in an early release covering around 650 HLA-typed donors. The genetic ancestry cluster associated with self-reported Caucasian donors included 80% to 90% of the approximately 410 genotyped donors. The study aimed to test whether signatures of past pathogen exposure could be identified by cataloging public T cell receptors. The T cell repertoires of around 730 subjects were profiled by immunosequencing and related to cytomegalovirus serostatus. A separate validation cohort of 100 to 150 different subjects was used in addition to the approximately 700-subject first cohort. High-throughput TCR immunosequencing, statistical association of individual TCRs with disease status, and machine learning were combined to predict cytomegalovirus infection status. To study patterns of TCR occurrence, a later analysis re-analyzed previously published TCR beta repertoires from 666 donors and added high-resolution HLA genotyping. The later analysis used no new phenotypic data to find candidate immune exposures, relying instead on TCR beta sequences and their occurrence across donors. To decide whether each TCR beta V gene segment behaved as functional or pseudogenic, an earlier analysis of fewer than 750 of the donors relied on high-throughput TCR beta sequencing. Donor age, sex, ethnicity and CMV serostatus were collected together with the repertoire data. A later genetic analysis took genome-wide SNP genotypes for about 55% of the roughly 700 donors and used that subset as a discovery cohort. All discovery cohort repertoires had been generated on a single sequencing platform. Both class I and class II loci were covered by HLA typing, at four-digit resolution. The number of typed donors differed by locus: roughly 629-640 for A, B, C, DRB1 and DQB1; 522 for DQA1; about 600 for DPA1; and 400 to 480 for DPB1. About five DR-DQ haplotypes were treated as single units for association and clustering because of strong linkage in the cohort. On average, around 230,000 unique TCR beta nucleotide sequences were sequenced per donor among 398 genotyped donors of the cohort, with roughly 19% of those sequences being non-productive. The full study reports these points: In this cohort, only TCR beta chains were sequenced, and detectable features were limited by the absence of alpha or paired-chain data. In a later analysis, more than 15,000 TCR beta sequences were associated with specific HLA alleles at a false discovery rate of 0.05. It was suggested by the authors that the approach could potentially be generalized to other disease states and immunological phenotypes. A further reported finding was that TCR beta sequences accurately predicted the HLA-A and HLA-B alleles for most subjects in the first cohort. According to a later analysis, TCR association rates differed among HLA loci, with DRB1 alleles showing the most associated TCRs and HLA-C alleles showing the fewest. In an earlier analysis of 587 of the donors, most TCR beta V segments were observed in productive rearrangements about 90% or about 30% of the time, broadly matching IMGT annotations. While some public TCRs were present in many individuals, most TCR sequences turned up only very rarely across donors. The study gave a list of under 200 TCR beta chains associated with cytomegalovirus. In both the original and validation cohorts, the classifier was reported to diagnose cytomegalovirus status with high specificity and sensitivity. In vitro tests confirmed that a few of the cytomegalovirus-associated TCR beta chains recognize cytomegalovirus antigens. Because some donors lacked HLA typing at each locus, the association tests relied only on the typed subset. A cluster of highly shared sequence variants was judged likely to represent a technical artifact of the sequencing pipeline. An association between a missense DCLRE1C variant and V-gene and J-gene trimming of TCR beta chains was found in a later genetic analysis and replicated in an independent cohort. Some IMGT-functional V segments, including TRBV6-2 and TRBV6-3, could not be distinguished by the 87-base-pair reads and were therefore excluded. In a later analysis, HLA-associated TCR beta chains showed more clonal expansion and lower generation probabilities than non-associated chains that were equally common. In a later analysis, most CMV-associated TCR beta chains were found to appear HLA-restricted, with HLA associations seemingly driven largely by CMV exposure. According to a later analysis, parvovirus B19, influenza, CMV and Epstein-Barr virus appeared linked to several top co-occurrence clusters. For the cohort, immune exposure information was limited to CMV serostatus. Linkage disequilibrium might explain the correlated functional status among segregating V segments, but an unknown experimental factor could not be ruled out. According to a later genetic analysis, donors in an Asian-associated ancestry cluster had fewer N-insertions in productive TCRs than the approximately 610-donor mean. The presence/absence analyses assumed that sequencing depth was roughly uniform across donors, and that assumption may not be true. The earlier analysis of nearly 600 of the donors excluded roughly 16 rarely observed V segments, including chromosome 9 orphons, because counts were too low. When HLA alleles, especially DR and DQ, strongly co-occurred, attributing TCR associations to individual alleles was difficult.

Library creation used the immunoSEQ multiplex PCR assay. For the multiplex PCR, a mixture combining 60 forward primers for TCR Vbeta segments and 13 reverse primers for TCR Jbeta segments was used. A multiplex PCR assay on genomic DNA amplified the CDR3 region of rearranged TCR beta genes. The Illumina HiSeq System was used to sequence the amplified TCR beta libraries as 87-base-pair reads. Under the source paper's analysis protocol: A later analysis counted approximately 76 million unique TCR beta chains across the 666 repertoires, and some 11 million of these chains were shared by at least two donors. To remove PCR and sequencing errors, raw reads were error-corrected and collapsed into unique sequences using a nearest-neighbor algorithm that merged closely related sequences. V, D and J gene segments were assigned by aligning CDR3 sequences to IMGT reference sequences. For a sequence to be retained, a match of at least six nucleotides to both a V gene segment and a J gene segment was required. Rearrangements were called productive when the CDR3 lacked stop codons and stayed in frame with V and J; all others were non-productive. Following IMGT convention, CDR3 was defined as the stretch from the second conserved V-encoded cysteine up to the conserved J-encoded phenylalanine. Sequences without an unambiguous match to a single V gene segment were excluded from the earlier analysis of 500 to 700 of the donors. In an earlier analysis of approximately 610 of the donors, V segments were called functional above 56.7% productive rearrangements and were called segregating when the between-donor standard deviation exceeded 5%. A statistical classification framework was built for diagnosing cytomegalovirus status from the catalog of TCR beta chain sequences. In a later analysis, V and J genes were assigned by comparing TCR nucleotide sequences against IMGT/GENE-DB human TR gene sequences. In a later analysis, CDR3 sequences and most-parsimonious VDJ recombination scenarios were assigned using the TCRdist pipeline. A later analysis defined each TCR beta chain by its CDR3 amino acid sequence plus V-gene family, and excluded reads lacking a unique V-gene family. In a later analysis, 500 to 700 highly shared, low-generation-probability nucleotide sequences were removed to address suspected cross-contamination and a sequencing artifact. For each public chain, a later analysis derived a clonal expansion index from normalized ranks of inferred template counts within each repertoire. Generation probabilities in a later analysis came from a VDJ recombination model fitted to out-of-frame rearrangements, and those results were checked against IGoR. A later analysis scored TCR-TCR, TCR-HLA and TCR-CMV co-occurrence with hypergeometric tests, applying a repertoire-size bias correction to TCR pairs. False discovery rates were estimated in a later analysis by permuting HLA or CMV assignments 20 times. In a later analysis, co-occurring TCRs were grouped using DBSCAN, with TCRdist sequence similarity added in when clustering inside HLA-allele-positive subsets. Repertoires with fewer than 30,000 or more than 120,000 public chains, plus five repertoires with anomalous nucleotide sharing, were excluded from co-occurrence clustering. As stored in TCRdb, this immuneACCESS dataset retains in-frame rearrangements with V and J assigned. A fraction of the clones does not appear; measured against another copy, unresolved V genes explain less than half of the discrepancy, and the remainder lacks a known reason. That table supplies the V and J calls and clone size; D and trimming were determined from the DNA. The sample table records more than 200,000 clones; around 79% of these occur just once. The ten largest clones capture over 1.5% of the sample.

The cohort comprised more than 550 healthy bone marrow donors. Cohort members were all nominally healthy when sampled, although unrecorded immune exposures were likely present. The donor tested CMV seronegative and was one of the 352 seronegative cohort members. A peripheral blood sample was provided by each donor, and peripheral blood mononuclear cells were used for TCR beta sequencing. Genomic DNA was extracted from the blood cell samples with the Qiagen DNeasy Blood Extraction Kit. With respect to this clone: This clone's antigen is unknown. Nothing much larger sits one base from this clone, and base qualities are not available.

Deletion took 4 bases off V and 5 bases off J, with a span of 18 bases between the germline ends. The CDR3 has 17 amino acids, counting the end cysteine and phenylalanine. Of the read, only the CDR3 DNA is kept; its 51 bases are in frame from base 1. The germline V gene encodes CDR1 SGHTA and CDR2 FQGNSA. Recombination joined TRBV7-2 with TRBJ2-6; the D gene lacks a confident call. This clonotype was sampled from a male donor in good health and CMV-seronegative. The sample taken for sequencing was PBMCs. In nucleotides, the sequence is TGTGCCAGCAGCTCCCCCCCGGGTGGCACTAGGGCCAACGTCCTGACTTTC. Protein translation: CASSSPPGGTRANVLTF.